A single sample gave rise to the 2 T cell receptor beta chains below, sequenced in a study of cytomegalovirus exposure and HLA in healthy donors. The primer mix had 60 Vbeta and 13 Jbeta primers. The assay was immunoSEQ multiplex PCR, and TCRdb's table has in-frame clones only and misses some. The profile shows around 130,000 clones, 80% to 85% of them singletons. The sequenced material came from PBMCs. Receptors were obtained from a human donor in good health.

This sequence joins TRBV7-9 and TRBJ1-5; tentatively, D is TRBD1 (6 bases). CDR1 and CDR2 from the germline V gene are SEHNR and FQNEAQ (reference sequence). V gave up 6 bases and J gave up 0 bases, with 9 bases separating them. This CDR3 comprises 14 residues. The CDR3 spells CASSKTGSNQPQHF. CDR3 in DNA: TGTGCCAGCAGTAAGACAGGTAGCAATCAGCCCCAGCATTTT.

CDR3 in amino acids: CASSQPGTSGGSFTGELFF. The DNA for the CDR3 is TGTGCCAGCAGCCAACCCGGGACTAGCGGGGGGTCGTTCACCGGGGAGCTGTTTTTT. The V gene is TRBV4-2, the J gene TRBJ2-2; 15 bases are a match to TRBD2. Germline V gene sequence: CDR1 LGHNA, CDR2 YNFKEQ. The CDR3 covers 19 residues. J lost 4 bases, V lost 2 bases, and 8 bases had no gene match.